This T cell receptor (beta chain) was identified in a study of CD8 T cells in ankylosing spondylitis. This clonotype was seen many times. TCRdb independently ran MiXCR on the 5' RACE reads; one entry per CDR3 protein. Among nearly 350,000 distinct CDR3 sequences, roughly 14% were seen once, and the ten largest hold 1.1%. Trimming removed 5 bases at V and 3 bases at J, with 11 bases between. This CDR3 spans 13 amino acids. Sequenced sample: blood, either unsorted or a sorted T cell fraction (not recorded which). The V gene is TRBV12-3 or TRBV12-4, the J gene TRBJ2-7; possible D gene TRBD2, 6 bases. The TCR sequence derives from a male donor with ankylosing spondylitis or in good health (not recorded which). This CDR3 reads CASSPRGGYEQYF. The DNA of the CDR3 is TGTGCCAGCAGTCCCCGGGGAGGCTACGAGCAGTACTTC.